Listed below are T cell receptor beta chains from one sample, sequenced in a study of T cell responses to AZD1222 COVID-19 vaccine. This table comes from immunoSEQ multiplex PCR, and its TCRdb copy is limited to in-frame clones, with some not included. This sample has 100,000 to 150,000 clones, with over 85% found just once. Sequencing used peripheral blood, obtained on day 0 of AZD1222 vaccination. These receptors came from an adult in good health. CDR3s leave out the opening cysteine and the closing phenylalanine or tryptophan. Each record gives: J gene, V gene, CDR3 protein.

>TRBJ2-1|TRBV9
ASSSGQGKVFNEQF
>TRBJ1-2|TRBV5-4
ASSLAPSYGYT
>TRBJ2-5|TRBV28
ASRTAGRGGQETQY
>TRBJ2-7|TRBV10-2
ASSDLQTTYEQY
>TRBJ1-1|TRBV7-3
ASSLGQGNTEAF
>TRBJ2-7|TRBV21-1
ASSKVTSGRREQY
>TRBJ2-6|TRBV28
ASRDSGPGANVLT
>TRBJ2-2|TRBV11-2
ASSLDGRSAWRTGELF
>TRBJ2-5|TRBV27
ASSFSPPRETQY
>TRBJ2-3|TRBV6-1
ASSDRTGHTDTQY
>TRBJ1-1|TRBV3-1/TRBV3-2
ASSLRDGGSRAF
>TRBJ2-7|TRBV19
ASRDGYYEQY
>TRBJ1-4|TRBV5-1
ASRESALTNEKLF
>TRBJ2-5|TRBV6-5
ASSPLSDQETQY
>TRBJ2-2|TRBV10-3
AISEGRAAATGELF
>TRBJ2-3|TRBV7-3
ASSLYRTDTQY
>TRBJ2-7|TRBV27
ASSLSRGVGEQY
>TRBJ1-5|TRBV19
ASSLFRDKNQPQH
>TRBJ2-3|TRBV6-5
ASRPPSGTDTQY
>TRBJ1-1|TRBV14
ASSLTMLGTEAF
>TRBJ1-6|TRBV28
ASSLTGGNSPLH
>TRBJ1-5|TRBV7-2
ASSLQGAGQPQH
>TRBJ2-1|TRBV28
ASSFGARTDGEQF
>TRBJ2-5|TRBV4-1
ASSQPLFHRTSGSSETQY
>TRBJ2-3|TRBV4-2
ASSPQLAASTDTQY
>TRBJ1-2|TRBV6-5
ASSQWREDGYT
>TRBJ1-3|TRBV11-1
ASSLTGSSGNTIY
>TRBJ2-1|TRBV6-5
ASSKRGAFYNEQF
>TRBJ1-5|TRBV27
ASSLKQEDSNQPQH
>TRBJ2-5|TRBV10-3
AISESQGQETQY
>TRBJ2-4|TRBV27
ATSRAGTDKNIQY
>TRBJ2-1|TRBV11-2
ASSLQGQEQF
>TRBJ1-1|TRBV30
AWTSWGTNTEAF
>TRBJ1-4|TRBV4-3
ASSQERLGEKLF
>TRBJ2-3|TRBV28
ASSPLALADTQY
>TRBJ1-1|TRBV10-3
AIGGQGTEAF
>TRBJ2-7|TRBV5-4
ASSTGGGQTQREQY
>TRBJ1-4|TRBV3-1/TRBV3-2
ASSRRGWGNEKLF
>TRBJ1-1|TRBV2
ASSWERQNTEAF